This T cell receptor (beta chain) was sequenced during a study of blood T cell repertoires in COVID-19. About the research overall: Acute and convalescent COVID-19 specimens originated in the United States, Italy and Spain. T cells, B-cell-depleted T cells, or PBMCs provided the cDNA or gDNA that served as material.

How the authors handled the data: It was from reference gene primer amplification that nucleated cell counts were estimated. The table came from immunoSEQ multiplex PCR; TCRdb's copy has only in-frame clones and leaves some out. D and trimming come from the DNA, and the V and J calls and clone size come from that table. Among nearly 35,000 clones listed, 85% to 90% were seen once. The CDR3 runs 15 residues. Germline CDR1 and CDR2: MNHEY and SMNVEV (reference sequence). V lost 3 bases, J lost 5 bases, and 7 bases stayed unmatched. The specimen sequenced was peripheral blood. This TCR was recovered from a man aged 70-80 years with acute or convalescent COVID-19. The V gene is TRBV27, the J gene TRBJ1-1; the match to TRBD1 covers 9 bases. CDR3 residues: CASSFVGTGSTEAFF. CDR3 nucleotides: TGTGCCAGCAGTTTTGTCGGGACAGGGTCTACTGAAGCTTTCTTT.